These 11 T cell receptor beta chains were sequenced from one sample in a study of CXCR3-negative and CXCR3-positive naive CD8 T cells. All TRB cDNA libraries came from 5' RACE performed with UMI labels. From the 5' RACE reads, TCRdb lists one entry per CDR3 protein and no DNA. This sample contains 100,000 or so distinct CDR3 sequences. The sequencing sample was made of naive CXCR3- CD8+ T cells from blood. Documented subset: CD45RO-CCR7+CD27+CD95- naive CD8+ T cells lacking CXCR3 (TNR3-). The source is a human donor in good health. Some clones in this sample may be carry-over from other donors' samples.

This chain joins TRBV12-3 or TRBV12-4 and TRBJ2-3; the D gene TCRdb calls, TRBD1, cannot be checked with no DNA. The CDR3 has 13 residues. CDR3 protein: CASSRQSTDTQYF.

V is TRBV29-1 and J is TRBJ2-7. The CDR3 has 12 residues. The germline gives CDR1 SQVTM, CDR2 ANQGSEA. Here the CDR3 reads CSVASSSYEQYF.

The gene calls are TRBV29-1 and TRBJ1-1; TCRdb selects TRBD1, and the lack of DNA leaves this call unchecked. Germline assignment: CDR1 SQVTM and CDR2 ANQGSEA. The CDR3 extends over 13 amino acids. CDR3: CSVEDPRGPEAFF.

The chain's CDR3 is CASSEDSPPGGSYEQYF. V gene TRBV2 combines with J gene TRBJ2-7; TCRdb's D call of TRBD1 is untestable without DNA. The CDR3 is made up of 17 amino acids. Germline CDR1 SNHLY, CDR2 FYNNEI.

This chain uses TRBV12-3 or TRBV12-4 with TRBJ2-3; TCRdb outputs TRBD2, but without DNA this stays unchecked. The CDR3 runs 16 residues. CDR3 sequence reads: CASSLSGTSGTRIVVF.

CDR3 amino acids: CASSFTGTGELFF. This chain links TRBV28 with TRBJ2-2; there is no DNA to check the TCRdb D call of TRBD1. CDR1 and CDR2 (germline): MDHEN, SYDVKM. The CDR3 is 13 residues long.

V usage is TRBV29-1 and J usage is TRBJ1-2; the D call of TRBD1 rests on TCRdb alone, since no DNA is present to check it. This CDR3 region has 13 residues. Germline lookup yields CDR1 SQVTM and CDR2 ANQGSEA. This CDR3 reads CSDSGGPSYGYTF.

V gene TRBV7-7 combines with J gene TRBJ2-5. The CDR3 length is 13 residues. Per germline, CDR1 SSHAT and CDR2 FNYEAQ (reference sequence). The CDR3 loop reads CASSFYWGETQYF.

The chain links TRBV29-1 to TRBJ2-2. The V gene's germline CDR1 is SQVTM and CDR2 ANQGSEA. CDR3 size: 12 residues. The CDR3 loop reads CSVMDLTGELFF.

V is TRBV29-1 and J is TRBJ2-3. Germline V gene sequence: CDR1 SQVTM, CDR2 ANQGSEA. The CDR3 covers 13 residues. The CDR3 reads CSVEGWQERTQYF.

The chain links TRBV27 to TRBJ1-1. The CDR3 is 13 residues long. Germline V gene data show CDR1 as MNHEY and CDR2 as SMNVEV (reference sequence). Here the CDR3 reads CASSLGQHTEAFF.